This section outlines one T cell receptor (beta chain) sequence together with its context. Its target antigen remains unknown. The CDR3 ends on some other residue instead of the conserved phenylalanine or tryptophan, so this is likely a read error. Receptor libraries were prepared by RT-PCR. These reads were obtained on an Illumina HiSeq 2500. TCRdb trimmed public reads at Q25 via fastp, called clones via MiXCR and kept in-frame beta chains. Rows are combined by CDR3 protein, so each entry shows the most common genes and DNA. For this sample the table gives about 520,000 distinct CDR3 sequences, of which 7.2% were detected only once. The ten largest make up approximately 14% of the sample. The data were obtained in a study of response to subunit inactivated influenza vaccine (dated by TCRdb to 2016 to 2019). In the study overall: To follow how T cells responded to a trivalent subunit inactivated influenza vaccine, the researchers relied on deep quantitative profiling of the T cell receptor repertoire. Broad study findings and their caveats: It was suggested by the authors that each seasonal influenza vaccination may recruit only a limited number of new T cells.

This TCR derives from a man between 50 and 69 years old who received an inactivated influenza vaccine. Donor details come from another sample of the same person, matched by shared clones. The material was PBMCs from blood, obtained less than 30 months after vaccination.

The sequence in DNA is TGTGCCAGCAGTTACCTACGCCGAGTCCCAGTCTCCTACAATGAGCAGTTCATC. It translates as CASSYLRRVPVSYNEQFI. The V and J genes are TRBV6-2 or TRBV6-3 and TRBJ2-1, with the D gene call left open. The junction shows trimming of 2 bases on V and 0 bases on J, plus 17 bases between the germline ends. From the germline V gene, CDR1 is MNHEY and CDR2 is SVGEGT. With termini counted, the CDR3 has 18 amino acids. Just CDR3 DNA is preserved here, 54 bases in frame from base 1.